This T cell receptor beta chain was identified during a study of cytomegalovirus exposure and HLA in healthy donors. Notes on the study in general: Cytomegalovirus status was reportedly diagnosed by the classifier with high specificity and sensitivity. A cluster of highly shared sequence variants was likely a sequencing artifact.

On this clone: Its target is not known.

Both 60 Vbeta primers and 13 Jbeta primers went into the PCR. Libraries were prepared by immunoSEQ multiplex PCR; TCRdb keeps only in-frame clonotypes and omits some of them. The profile shows some 190,000 clones, less than 90% of them singletons. Germline values: CDR1 MNHEY, CDR2 SMNVEV (reference sequence). V shed 5 bases, J shed 7 bases, and the junction held 13 bases outside the gene matches. This CDR3 region has 16 residues. Donors showed nominal health when sampled, although they likely had unrecorded immune exposures. The V gene is TRBV27, the J gene TRBJ2-5; TRBD2 matches 10 bases. Material: PBMCs. This receptor was taken from a girl under 18 in good health and CMV-seropositive. The CDR3 bases are TGTGCCAGCAGTGCTACTAGCGGGGCCGAAGGTGGGACCCAGTACTTC. Protein sequence: CASSATSGAEGGTQYF.